These T cell receptor beta chains were read from a single sample in a study of human T cells and chemical hapten exposure. TCRdb reanalysed the RACE reads using MiXCR and keeps one entry per CDR3 protein. The sample holds over 30,000 distinct CDR3 sequences, 9% to 9.5% seen once. The sequencing here drew on whole blood, taken in connection with sensitization to the hapten diphenylcyclopropenone (DPC). The receptors stem from a man aged 50 to 59 with alopecia areata. Some clones in this sample may be carry-over from other donors' samples. The conserved cysteine and the conserved F or W are not part of the CDR3 here.

v_gene	j_gene	CDR3aa
TRBV7-9	TRBJ2-2	ASSPPRRSKTYTGELF
TRBV10-3	TRBJ2-1	AISATDEQF
TRBV19	TRBJ2-7	ASSRVLGKAGYEQY
TRBV10-2	TRBJ2-7	ASSEYYGATYEQY
TRBV6-1	TRBJ2-7	ASSRLRDRAYEQY
TRBV24-1	TRBJ2-1	ATRGRGESYNEQF
TRBV11-2	TRBJ1-2	ASSFGTGLGYGYT
TRBV29-1	TRBJ2-3	SVEVAGGGTDTQY
TRBV12-3/TRBV12-4	TRBJ1-1	ASSSTIKAF
TRBV27	TRBJ1-5	ASSKQQSNQPQH
TRBV20-1	TRBJ1-1	SARVRPNTGAF
TRBV5-1	TRBJ1-1	ASSPGGRDEAF